This entry concerns a single TCR beta chain. Antigen: not known. Produced via immunoSEQ multiplex PCR; TCRdb's table is partial and in-frame only. The data hold 180,000 or so clones, with 70% to 90% observed a single time. The data derive from a study of T cell responses to AZD1222 COVID-19 vaccine. Study details: Second-dose schedules of about 4 or about 12 weeks were combined. Study-level points and caveats: White British donors predominated, females outnumbered males, and clonal diversity was possibly underestimated. Reportedly, nearly half of unique spike TCRs recognized epitopes outside B.1.351/B.1.1.7 mutations. Among those given AZD1222, only five to seven were seropositive at baseline.

This TCR was sampled from an adult in good health. The material was peripheral blood, obtained on day 0 of AZD1222 vaccination.

DNA for the CDR3: TGTGCCAGCAGCTTAGGTCAATTAGAACGAGGCGGGAGGGCCCACGAGCAGTACTTC. Encoded protein: CASSLGQLERGGRAHEQYF. V and J are TRBV7-8 and TRBJ2-7, with 9 bases identical to TRBD2. Germline V gene data show CDR1 as SGHVS and CDR2 as FQNEAQ. CDR3 length equals 19 residues. Losses at the gene ends were 1 base for V and 5 bases for J; bases not matched to a gene: 18.